This paragraph reports one TCR beta chain. Its antigen is as yet unknown. Other DNA sequences in the sample encode the same CDR3. Germline CDR1 and CDR2: DFQATT and SNEGSKA (reference sequence). The CDR3 is 11 residues long. V dropped 4 bases and J dropped 0 bases, with 3 bases sitting between them. The data were obtained in a study of radiotherapy plus CTLA-4 blockade in lung cancer. Study-wide points: Radiotherapy was combined with ipilimumab, and tumor-derived TCR clones then expanded in blood.

Patients in the study, people with chemo-refractory metastatic non-small-cell lung cancer, received focal radiation plus ipilimumab CTLA-4 blockade. This table comes from immunoSEQ multiplex PCR, and its TCRdb copy is limited to in-frame clones, with some not included. There are tens of thousands of clones in the sample; around three quarters occur only once, and around 8% lies in the top ten. The chain has TRBV20-1 and TRBJ1-2; D remains ambiguous. This clonotype was obtained from a human donor with non-small cell lung cancer whose response to radiotherapy plus ipilimumab could not be evaluated. Source: peripheral blood, taken from a patient treated with radiotherapy plus ipilimumab. The CDR3 is CSATPNYGYTF. The CDR3 DNA follows: TGCAGTGCTACTCCTAACTATGGCTACACCTTC.